Listed here are 5 T cell receptor beta chains from one sample, sequenced in a study of vaccination and CD4 T cells after COVID-19 (dated by TCRdb to between 2020 and 2023). Library generation was performed with PCR. Sequencing instrument: Illumina iSeq 100. TCR sequencing of DNA from cultured CD4+ T cells used the Oncomine TCR Beta short-read assay at the Johns Hopkins FTIC core. TCRdb passed the public sequencing reads through fastp at Q25 and MiXCR, retaining productive beta sequences. Here each entry gathers all rows of one CDR3 protein and keeps the most common genes and DNA. For this sample the table gives 10,000 to 15,000 distinct CDR3 sequences, of which around three fifths were detected only once. Of the sample, over 9.5% falls within the top ten clones. The meaning of the sample's treatment or condition label: 10-day PBMC culture with coronavirus spike peptide pools or control peptides (ViraFEST assay).

Their target antigens are unknown. The sequencing sample was made of CD4+ T cells from blood, cultured in vitro. Source of these receptors: a human donor who had recovered from COVID-19.

The genes are TRBV23-1 and TRBJ2-4; 7 bases are shared with TRBD1. TRBV23-1 carries the ORF label, with uncertain function. CDR3 length: 13 residues. V lost 6 bases, J lost 1 base, and 0 bases stayed unmatched. CDR3 sequence (DNA): TGCGCCAGCAGGGACAGGGCCAAAAACATTCAGTACTTC. Encoded protein: CASRDRAKNIQYF.

This rearrangement joins TRBV2 to TRBJ1-2, with TRBD1 matching over 7 bases. The CDR3 loop spans 12 amino acids. The J segment lost 4 bases and the V segment lost 4 bases, leaving 0 bases of the junction unmatched. Germline V CDR1 and CDR2: SNHLY, FYNNEI. DNA of the CDR3: TGTGCCAGCAGTGGACAGGGCTATGGCTACACCTTC. The encoded protein is CASSGQGYGYTF.

The chain couples TRBV20-1 to TRBJ1-5, with a weak D call TRBD1 (6 bases). V was clipped by 1 base and J by 0 bases, with 10 bases between them. This CDR3 is 15 amino acids long. The germline V gene encodes CDR1 DFQATT and CDR2 SNEGSKA (reference sequence). The CDR3 region is CSARVTGHSNQPQHF. DNA for the CDR3: TGCAGTGCTAGAGTGACGGGACATAGCAATCAGCCCCAGCATTTT.

In this sample, this clonotype turned up a few times. The chain uses TRBV20-1 and TRBJ1-6; weak D call: TRBD1 (5 bases). The V and J ends lost 3 bases and 0 bases respectively, with 6 bases between them. The CDR3 sequence is 14 residues long. Germline CDR1 DFQATT, CDR2 SNEGSKA (reference sequence). The CDR3 here is CSASTGSYNSPLHF. CDR3 nucleotide sequence: TGCAGTGCTAGCACAGGCTCCTATAATTCACCCCTCCACTTT.

The V gene is TRBV20-1, the J gene TRBJ2-2; 9 nucleotides line up with TRBD2. Per germline, CDR1 DFQATT and CDR2 SNEGSKA (reference sequence). With V trimmed by 6 bases and J by 4 bases, 9 bases remained unmatched. The CDR3 is made up of 15 amino acids. As DNA, the CDR3 is TGCAGTGCCCACCCGAGCGGGAGGCCCACCGGGGAGCTGTTTTTT. Amino acid sequence: CSAHPSGRPTGELFF.